This TCR beta chain appears in the sequencing data of a study of blood T cells in healthy people across ages. Study results and limitations: Unsorted PBMCs prevented conclusive naive versus antigen-experienced comparison.

This clonotype was recorded many times. Its antigen remains unknown. Primed by a sample-barcoded 5' primer and a J-beta primer mix, a second PCR proceeded for 7 to 11 cycles. Researchers report that each sample yielded at least 3 million CDR3-containing paired-end reads. TCRdb fed the 5' RACE reads into MiXCR, producing one record per CDR3 protein. The profile shows 1,800,000 or so distinct CDR3 sequences, around 42% of them singletons. The sample providers were healthy Caucasian people from Russia, aged about 6 to 95. Trimming took 5 bases from V and 1 from J; bases not matched to a gene: 5. This CDR3 comprises 14 residues. CDR1 and CDR2 (germline): SGHTA, FQGNSA.

This sequence originates from a human donor in good health. The V gene is TRBV7-2, the J gene TRBJ2-7; 7 bases agree with TRBD2. The sample was blood. The CDR3 loop reads CASSPRTRSYEQYF. The DNA for the CDR3 is TGTGCCAGCAGCCCCCGGACTAGATCCTACGAGCAGTACTTC.